This entry lists 10 T cell receptor beta chains sequenced from one sample in a study of T cells in Graves' hyperthyroidism and ophthalmopathy. Amplified TCR beta CDR3 regions came from RNA transcripts. Carried out on the TCR CDR3, a first-round RT-PCR used the HTBI primer set. TCRdb re-called the multiplex PCR reads through MiXCR, storing one row per CDR3 protein. The repertoire holds nearly 600,000 distinct CDR3 sequences, with about 15% as singletons. Source material: blood. The source of these receptors is a woman in her thirties with Graves' hyperthyroidism that later progressed to Graves' ophthalmopathy.

In this sample, this clonotype turned up many times. The rearrangement joins TRBV3-1 to TRBJ2-1; TRBD2 agrees at 11 bases. Germline values: CDR1 LGHDT, CDR2 YNNKEL (reference sequence). V lost 0 bases to trimming and J lost 9 bases; unmatched junction nucleotides: 4. The CDR3 spans 15 residues. The CDR3 DNA reads TGTGCCAGCAGCCAAGATCCGACTAGCGGGATTGAGCAGTTCTTC. Its translation: CASSQDPTSGIEQFF.

The rearrangement links TRBV5-1 to TRBJ2-3; 9 nucleotides match TRBD1. J lost 4 bases, V lost 7 bases, and 10 bases had no gene match. The CDR3 spans 15 residues. In germline, CDR1 is SGHRS, CDR2 YFSETQ. CDR3 loop: CASGWGTGSPDTQYF. The CDR3 nucleotides are TGCGCCAGCGGCTGGGGGACAGGGTCGCCAGATACGCAGTATTTT.

In this sample, this clonotype turned up a few times. The chain recombines TRBV13 with TRBJ2-1, with a tentative D call TRBD1 (5 bases). The CDR3 length is 14 residues. Germline V gives CDR1 PRHDT, CDR2 FYEKMQ (reference sequence). Trimming removed 5 bases from V and 7 bases from J, with 15 bases in between. The CDR3, as DNA: TGTGCCAGCAGCGCGCAGGGTCTGGTAAATGAGCAGTTCTTC. Translated: CASSAQGLVNEQFF.

The chain has TRBV5-6 and TRBJ2-5; the match to TRBD2 covers 11 bases. The V and J ends lost 2 bases and 4 bases, in that order; junction bases with no gene match: 10. CDR1 is SGHDT and CDR2 is YYEEEE in the germline V gene. The length of the CDR3 is 17 residues. The CDR3 DNA reads TGTGCCAGCAGCTTTAAGACTAGCGGGGTTTCGGGAGAGACCCAGTACTTC. Its protein product is CASSFKTSGVSGETQYF.

This clonotype occurred many times. The rearrangement uses TRBV7-6 and TRBJ2-3; D unclear. The CDR3 has 13 residues. V was pared by 4 bases and J by 9 bases, with 14 bases between. Looked up from germline, CDR1 is SGHVS and CDR2 is FNYEAQ. The CDR3 sequence is CASSSDPPGTQYF. The CDR3 coding sequence is TGTGCCAGCAGCTCCGACCCTCCAGGAACGCAGTATTTT.

At least ten counts were recorded for this clonotype. This chain connects TRBV11-2 to TRBJ2-7; D unclear. From germline, CDR1 is SGHAT and CDR2 FQNNGV. CDR3 length: 16 residues. V lost 0 bases and J lost 3, with 15 bases in between. CDR3 DNA: TGTGCCAGCAGCTTAGATCTTCTGGGTTCGGGCTACGAGCAGTACTTC. It yields the protein CASSLDLLGSGYEQYF. Combining the CDR3 with reference TRBV11-2 and TRBJ2-7 gives the whole variable domain EAGVAQSPRYKIIEKRQSVAFWCNPISGHATLYWYQQILGQGPKLLIQFQNNGVVDDSQLPKDRFSAERLKGVDSTLKIQPAKLEDSAVYLCASSLDLLGSGYEQYFGPGTRLTVT.

This clonotype was detected only a few times. The chain uses TRBV5-6 and TRBJ1-1; D uncertain. The CDR3 length is 14 residues. Trimming stripped 4 bases from V and 5 bases from J, with 15 bases between. Looked up from germline, CDR1 is SGHDT and CDR2 is YYEEEE. The CDR3 DNA reads TGTGCCAGCAGCCGGAGGACCTCGCGTACTGAAGCTTTCTTT. This gives the protein CASSRRTSRTEAFF.

This clonotype is classed as large. The chain recombines TRBV6-5 with TRBJ2-5; weak D call: TRBD2 (5 bases). Germline V gene lookup returns CDR1 MNHEY and CDR2 SVGAGI. The CDR3 has 14 amino acids. The germline V and J ends were trimmed by 2 bases and 4 bases, with 11 bases remaining between them. CDR3 sequence (DNA): TGTGCCAGCAGTTACCGAGCGGTGGTAGAGACCCAGTACTTC. The encoded protein is CASSYRAVVETQYF.

This clonotype has a count of ten or more. J is TRBJ1-6 and V is TRBV19; TRBD1 aligns across 7 bases. V gave up 6 bases and J gave up 6 bases; unmatched junction bases: 8. Germline CDR1 reads LNHDA; CDR2 reads SQIVND (reference sequence). There are 15 residues in the CDR3. The CDR3 protein is CASSSSQGTNSPLHF. As DNA, the CDR3 is TGTGCCAGTAGCTCCTCACAGGGGACTAATTCACCCCTCCACTTT.

This clonotype was found many times. The V gene is TRBV7-2, the J gene TRBJ2-7, with a tentative D call TRBD2 (5 bases). The CDR3 is 15 residues long. Deletions cut 8 bases from V and 2 bases from J, with 19 bases between. Germline values: CDR1 SGHTA, CDR2 FQGNSA. The CDR3 is CASQGRELVAYEQYF. The CDR3 DNA reads as TGTGCCAGCCAAGGAAGGGAGCTAGTCGCCTACGAGCAGTACTTC.